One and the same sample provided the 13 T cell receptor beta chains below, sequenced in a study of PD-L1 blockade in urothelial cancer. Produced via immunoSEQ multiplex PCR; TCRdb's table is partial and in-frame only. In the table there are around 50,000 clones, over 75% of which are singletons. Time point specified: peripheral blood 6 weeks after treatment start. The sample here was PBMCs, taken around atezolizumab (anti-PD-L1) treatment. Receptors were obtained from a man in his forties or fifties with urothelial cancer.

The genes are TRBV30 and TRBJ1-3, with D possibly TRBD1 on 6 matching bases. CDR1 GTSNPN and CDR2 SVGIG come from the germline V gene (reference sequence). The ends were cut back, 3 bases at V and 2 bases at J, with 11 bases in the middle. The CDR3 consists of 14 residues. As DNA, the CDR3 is TGTGCCTGGAGAACGGCAGGGGCTGGAAACACCATATATTTT. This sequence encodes CAWRTAGAGNTIYF.

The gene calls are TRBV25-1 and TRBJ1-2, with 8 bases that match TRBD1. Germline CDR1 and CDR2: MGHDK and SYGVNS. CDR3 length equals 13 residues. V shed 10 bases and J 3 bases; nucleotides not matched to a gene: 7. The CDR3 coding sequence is TGTGCCACTACAGGGGGGGCCCACTATGGCTACACCTTC. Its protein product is CATTGGAHYGYTF.

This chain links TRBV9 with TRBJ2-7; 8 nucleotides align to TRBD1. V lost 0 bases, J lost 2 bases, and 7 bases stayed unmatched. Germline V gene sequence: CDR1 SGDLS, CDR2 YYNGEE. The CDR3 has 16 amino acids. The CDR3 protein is CASSVASGGPTYEQYF. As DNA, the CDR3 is TGTGCCAGCAGCGTAGCTTCAGGGGGCCCCACCTACGAGCAGTACTTC.

Here the CDR3 reads CASSEQSYNEQFF. The CDR3 nucleotides read TGTGCCAGCAGTGAACAGTCCTACAATGAGCAGTTCTTC. The chain is built from TRBV2 and TRBJ2-1; D is ambiguous. Trimming pared 2 bases from V and 1 base from J, leaving 3 bases between. The CDR3 loop spans 13 amino acids. The germline CDR1 and CDR2 sequences are SNHLY and FYNNEI.

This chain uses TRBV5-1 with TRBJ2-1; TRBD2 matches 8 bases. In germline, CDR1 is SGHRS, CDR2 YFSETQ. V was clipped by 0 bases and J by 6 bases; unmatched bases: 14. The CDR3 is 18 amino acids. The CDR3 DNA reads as TGCGCCAGCAGCTTGGGACTAGCGCACCCCGATCTTATCAATGAGCAGTTCTTC. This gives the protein CASSLGLAHPDLINEQFF.

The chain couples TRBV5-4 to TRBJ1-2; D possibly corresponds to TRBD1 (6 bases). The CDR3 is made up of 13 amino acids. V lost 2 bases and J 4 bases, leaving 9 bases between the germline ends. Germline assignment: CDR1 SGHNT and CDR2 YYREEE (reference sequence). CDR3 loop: CASSLQGPYGYTF. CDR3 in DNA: TGTGCCAGCAGCTTACAGGGCCCCTATGGCTACACCTTC.

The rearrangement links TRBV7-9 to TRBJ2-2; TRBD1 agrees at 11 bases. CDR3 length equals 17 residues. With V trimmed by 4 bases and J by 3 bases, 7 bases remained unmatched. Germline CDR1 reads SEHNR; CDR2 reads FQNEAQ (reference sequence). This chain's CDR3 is CASSSSGQGAYTGELFF. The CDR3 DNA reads TGTGCCAGCAGCTCCAGTGGACAGGGGGCATACACCGGGGAGCTGTTTTTT.

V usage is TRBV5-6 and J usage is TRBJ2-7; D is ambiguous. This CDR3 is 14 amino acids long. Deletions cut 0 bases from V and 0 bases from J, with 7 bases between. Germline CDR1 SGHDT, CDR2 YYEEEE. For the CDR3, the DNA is TGTGCCAGCAGCTTGGTTGACACCTCCTACGAGCAGTACTTC. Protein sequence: CASSLVDTSYEQYF.

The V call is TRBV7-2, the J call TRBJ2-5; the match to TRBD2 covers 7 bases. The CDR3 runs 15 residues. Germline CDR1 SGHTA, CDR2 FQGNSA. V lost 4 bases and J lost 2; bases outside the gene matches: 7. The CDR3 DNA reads TGTGCCAGCAGCTCACAGCGGGAACTACAAGAGACCCAGTACTTC. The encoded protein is CASSSQRELQETQYF.

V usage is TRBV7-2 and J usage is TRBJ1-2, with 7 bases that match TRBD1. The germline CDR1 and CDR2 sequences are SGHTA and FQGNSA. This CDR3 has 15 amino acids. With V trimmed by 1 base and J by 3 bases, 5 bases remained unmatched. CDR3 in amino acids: CASSLGTTGYYGYTF. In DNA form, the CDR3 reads TGTGCCAGCAGCTTAGGGACGACAGGGTACTATGGCTACACCTTC.

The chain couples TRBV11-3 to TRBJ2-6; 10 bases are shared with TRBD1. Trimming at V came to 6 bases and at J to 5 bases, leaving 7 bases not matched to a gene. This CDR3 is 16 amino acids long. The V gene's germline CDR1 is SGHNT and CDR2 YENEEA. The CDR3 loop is CASSRGGQGRANVLTF. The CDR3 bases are TGTGCCAGCAGTCGGGGGGGACAGGGGAGGGCCAACGTCCTGACTTTC.

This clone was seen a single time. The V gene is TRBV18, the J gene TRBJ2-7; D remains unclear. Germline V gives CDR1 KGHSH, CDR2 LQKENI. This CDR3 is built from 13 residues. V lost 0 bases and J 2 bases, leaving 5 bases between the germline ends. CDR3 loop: CASSPPVAYEQYF. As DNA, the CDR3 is TGTGCCAGCTCACCACCTGTAGCCTACGAGCAGTACTTC.

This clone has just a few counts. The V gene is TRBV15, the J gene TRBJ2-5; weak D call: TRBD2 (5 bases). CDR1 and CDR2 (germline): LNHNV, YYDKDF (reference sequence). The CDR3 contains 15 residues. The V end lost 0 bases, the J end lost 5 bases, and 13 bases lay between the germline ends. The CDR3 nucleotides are TGTGCCACCAGCAGAGATCGAGGGATGGGGGAGACCCAGTACTTC. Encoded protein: CATSRDRGMGETQYF.